This T cell receptor beta chain was sequenced in a study of blood T cell repertoires in COVID-19. Germline-derived CDR1 and CDR2 are MDHEN and SYDVKM. The trim removed 6 bases at V and 1 base at J, leaving 4 bases unmatched. The length of the CDR3 is 14 residues. Source study methods: Counts of nucleated cells, estimated from reference gene primer amplification, were obtained. Repertoires were generated with immunoSEQ multiplex PCR, while TCRdb's copy carries only in-frame clones and drops some. Clone size and the V and J calls come from that table; the DNA yielded D and trimming. This sample has around 450,000 clones, with approximately 90% found just once.

The sequence derives from a woman aged 25-40 years with acute or convalescent COVID-19. Sequenced material: peripheral blood. V is TRBV28 and J is TRBJ2-5; 8 bases match TRBD2. CDR3 bases: TGTGCCAGCAGCTACGGGAGGGGCCAAGAGACCCAGTACTTC. This encodes CASSYGRGQETQYF.